This T cell receptor (beta chain) was observed in a study of T cell responses to AZD1222 COVID-19 vaccine. Study results and caveats: Spike regions recognized by vaccine-associated CD4 TCRs spanned the protein, led by 160-218 and 743-854.

On this clone: Its antigen is still unknown.

The protocol was immunoSEQ multiplex PCR, while the TCRdb copy is restricted to in-frame clones and leaves out a portion. The repertoire holds over 85,000 clones, with approximately 94% as singletons. Trimming removed 9 bases at V and 1 base at J, with 21 bases between. CDR1 and CDR2 (germline): SEHNR, FQNEAQ (reference sequence). CDR3 length: 16 residues. Pooled together were second doses at about 4 or about 12 weeks. The chain couples TRBV7-9 to TRBJ1-2, with D unresolved. The receptor was derived from an adult who received the AZD1222 COVID-19 vaccine. This specimen consisted of peripheral blood, obtained 28 days after the second AZD1222 dose. DNA for the CDR3: TGTGCCAGTTCCCCCCGTTATGGAGATTTTAACTATGGCTACACCTTC. It encodes CASSPRYGDFNYGYTF.